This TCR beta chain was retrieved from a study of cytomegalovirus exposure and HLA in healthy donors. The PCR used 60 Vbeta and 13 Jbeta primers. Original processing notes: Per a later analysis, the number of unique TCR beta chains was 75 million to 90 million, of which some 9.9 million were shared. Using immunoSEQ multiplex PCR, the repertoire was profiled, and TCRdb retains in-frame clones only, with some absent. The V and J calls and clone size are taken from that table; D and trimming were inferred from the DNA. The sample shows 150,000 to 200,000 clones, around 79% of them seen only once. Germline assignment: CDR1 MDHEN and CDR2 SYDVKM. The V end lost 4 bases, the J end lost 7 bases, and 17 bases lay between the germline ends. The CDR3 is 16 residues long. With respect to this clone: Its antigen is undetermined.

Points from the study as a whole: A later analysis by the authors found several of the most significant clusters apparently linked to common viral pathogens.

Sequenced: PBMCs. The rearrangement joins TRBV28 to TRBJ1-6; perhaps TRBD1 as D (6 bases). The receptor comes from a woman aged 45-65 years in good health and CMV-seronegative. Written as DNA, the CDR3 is TGTGCCAGCAGTTCCAACGGACCGGGGGGCAATTCACCCCTCCACTTT. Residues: CASSSNGPGGNSPLHF.